The clone carrying this TCR beta chain appeared many times. As yet, its antigen is unknown. Patients were excluded because of uncontrolled infection, other autoimmune disease, pregnancy or lactation. Researchers amplified the TCR beta CDR3 regions from RNA transcripts. The HTBI primer set served for first-round RT-PCR of the TCR CDR3. TCRdb itself ran the multiplex PCR reads through MiXCR, one entry per CDR3 protein. This table has fewer than 200,000 distinct CDR3 sequences, about a sixth appearing once. This record comes from a study of T cells in Graves' hyperthyroidism and ophthalmopathy. With 5 bases removed from V and 8 bases from J, the gap between germline ends came to 7 bases. Germline-derived CDR1 and CDR2 are ENHRY and SYGVKD. This CDR3 is 11 amino acids long. Findings and limits, study-wide: Blood shared most expanded thyroid clonotypes above 0.001. With a median lead of approximately 6.4 months before onset, the model predicted ophthalmopathy. Ophthalmopathy could be told apart from stable hyperthyroidism with a 13 V-J model.

V and J are TRBV10-3 and TRBJ2-1; no clear D. The specimen sequenced was blood. The clonotype originates from a woman between 50 and 59 years old with Graves' hyperthyroidism. The CDR3 DNA follows: TGTGCCATCAGTCAAGGGTATGAGCAGTTCTTC. Amino acids: CAISQGYEQFF.